This is a list of T cell receptor beta chains from one sample in a study of CD8 T cells in Susac syndrome. TCRdb reprocessed the immunoSEQ multiplex PCR reads via MiXCR and lists one record per CDR3 protein. The repertoire holds some 110,000 distinct CDR3 sequences, with nearly 96% as singletons. The sample was CD4+ T cells from PBMCs. All receptors derive from a human donor with Susac syndrome. CDR3s include the opening cysteine and the closing phenylalanine or tryptophan. Fields, in order: V gene, J gene, CDR3 protein.

>TRBV5-1|TRBJ2-1
CASSLVAGQQFF
>TRBV5-4|TRBJ2-2
CASSSDRGNTGELFF
>TRBV24-1|TRBJ2-1
CATSDSRPSSYNEQFF
>TRBV20-1|TRBJ2-7
CSVVSSTYEQYF
>TRBV3-1|TRBJ2-7
CASSRSGTGLYEQYF
>TRBV16|TRBJ2-1
CASSRGLAGVYNEQFF
>TRBV2|TRBJ2-5
CASSGPGSGETQYF
>TRBV14|TRBJ2-1
CASRSSGTGGYNEQFF
>TRBV30|TRBJ1-1
CAWSVEAGRNTEAFF
>TRBV19|TRBJ2-5
CASSKVTQETQYF
>TRBV3-1|TRBJ1-2
CASSHPGQGAASYGYTF
>TRBV20-1|TRBJ2-3
CSAPPSGRGADTQYF
>TRBV7-2|TRBJ1-2
CASSPGPGYYGYTF